This T cell receptor (beta chain) was documented in a study of T cell repertoires in aging, cancer and after chemotherapy (dated by TCRdb to about 2019). The study in broad terms: Donors were distributed across six age groups ranging from 30 or younger to 70 or older, with at least three individuals included per group. The full dataset contained approximately 9.6 million TCR reads. The study profiled peripheral blood TCR beta repertoires from healthy donors and cancer patients to examine immunoaging and T cell reconstitution after chemotherapy. Alongside around 97 healthy donors serving as a reference group, the cohort included some 210 cancer patients, of whom some 91 had hematological cancers and more than 120 had solid cancers. Paired pre- and post-chemotherapy samples in the hematological group came from chronic lymphocytic leukemia patients treated with fludarabine- or bendamustine-based regimens. Study-level results and caveats: An increase in median generation probability over the chemotherapy interval was observed in both cancer cohorts, suggesting that the repertoire was reconstituted through rebound thymic output. Compared with age-matched healthy donors, untreated patients with hematological or solid cancers had significantly lower TCR diversity and higher clonality in blood. Hematological cancer patients had infiltration of lymphoid organs, and this infiltration may itself impair thymic emigration or peripheral T cell expansion. In healthy donors, the drop in TCR diversity with age came mainly from a loss of richness, whereas in cancer patients a loss of evenness also played a part. The authors noted that the repertoire data do not allow conclusions about immunological memory after chemotherapy.

Instead of sorted cells or RNA, genomic DNA extracted from peripheral blood served as the source for amplifying TCR beta rearrangements. About this clonotype itself: Which antigen it targets is not known. Base-call qualities are not available, and no considerably larger clone is one nucleotide away.

Rearranged TRB sequences spanning V, D and J segments were amplified in a multiplex touch-down PCR with a mixed TRB-A/B primer pool. Two consecutive PCR reactions with Phusion HS II polymerase added Illumina adapters and sample indices to the amplicons. The amplicons were purified from gel with the NucleoSpin Gel and PCR Clean-up kit and then assessed with Qubit and an Agilent 2100 Bioanalyzer. Libraries were sequenced on an Illumina MiSeq using 600-cycle, single-indexed, paired-end runs. In the authors' own workflow: MiXCR versions 2.12 and 3.0.5 were used to process TRB sequences. Each unique CDR3 nucleotide sequence counted as one clone, and only productive sequences with at least two reads were retained. The repertoire metrics were Shannon diversity, evenness, clonality (defined as one minus evenness), and alpha-parameterized diversity profiles covering alpha 0 to 5. The IGoR algorithm was used to calculate generation probabilities for clones in the paired samples taken before and after chemotherapy. The public reads were reanalyzed by TCRdb: fastp trimming at Q25, MiXCR alignment, in-frame beta chains only. Every CDR3 protein is listed once, alongside the most common genes and DNA of its rows. TCRdb's processing, not the authors', yielded these V and J calls. For this sample there are several thousand distinct CDR3 sequences; roughly 39% appear just once. 45% of the sample belongs to the ten largest clones.

The CDR3 starts with the cysteine, ends with the phenylalanine, and has 17 residues. Solely the CDR3 DNA is kept, with 51 bases framed from the first base. CDR1 and CDR2 are drawn from the germline V gene: ENHRY, SYGVKD. V loses 0 bases, J loses 6 bases, and the germline ends lie 20 bases apart. The rearranged chain carries TRBV10-3 and TRBJ1-1, and possibly TRBD1, on 6 matching bases. The clonotype comes from a human donor with a blood cancer. Sample: blood. Here is the DNA: TGTGCCATCAGTGAGTCGAAGGCAGGGGCAGGATCAGCTGAAGCTTTCTTT. It encodes CAISESKAGAGSAEAFF.